Included here is one T cell receptor beta chain sequence, with context. Its target is not known. This CDR3 comprises 14 residues. The germline gives CDR1 SEHNR, CDR2 FQNEAQ (reference sequence). This entry belongs to a study of CXCR3-negative and CXCR3-positive naive CD8 T cells. Study-level findings and limits: Comparably high diversity was seen in both naive subsets, and much lower diversity in memory CD8+ cells. CXCR3-negative and CXCR3-positive naive cells shared comparable TRBV-TRBJ usage, but memory cells did not. CXCR3 expression dropped partially after cryopreservation, and most assays relied on fresh PBMCs.

The TRB cDNA libraries were prepared by 5' RACE with UMI labels. TCRdb reprocessed the 5' RACE reads and stores each CDR3 protein as one record, lacking DNA. Seen in this sample are about 43,000 distinct CDR3 sequences; the ten most common clones hold approximately 11%. Under 350,000 cells per CD8+ T cell subset were flow-sorted in triplicate. The TCR was taken from a human donor in good health. Some clones in this sample may be carry-over from other donors' samples. This chain uses TRBV7-9 with TRBJ2-7; TCRdb's assignment of TRBD1 cannot be checked, as there is no DNA. Specimen: memory CD8+ T cells from blood. The CDR3 sequence is CASSSGTGIYEQYF.